This T cell receptor (beta chain) was retrieved from a study of technical replicates of blood from several donors. Only in-frame clones appear in the TCRdb table, and some are missing; sequencing was by immunoSEQ multiplex PCR. The sample carries some 70,000 clones, about 97% recorded once. V gave up 4 bases and J gave up 0 bases, with 13 bases separating them. This CDR3 contains 16 residues. Germline CDR1 MNHNS, CDR2 SASEGT. This TCR was sampled from a human donor in good health. The source material was T cells isolated from PBMCs. The V and J genes are TRBV6-1 and TRBJ1-3; D may be TRBD1 (6 bases). Here the CDR3 reads CASSARDRSSGNTIYF. The CDR3 DNA is TGTGCCAGCAGTGCCCGAGACAGGAGCTCTGGAAACACCATATATTTT.